The sequence of this T cell receptor beta chain was determined in a study of T cells expressing NK-cell markers. Reanalyzing the 5' RACE reads, TCRdb keeps one entry per CDR3 protein, without DNA. This sample's table has 500,000 to 700,000 distinct CDR3 sequences. From germline, CDR1 is MDHEN and CDR2 SYDVKM. The CDR3 is 16 amino acids. The clonotype was recovered from a man between 18 and 35 years old in good health. The chain couples TRBV28 to TRBJ2-1; TCRdb outputs TRBD2, but without DNA this stays unchecked. Sequences were obtained from blood T cells: a sorted CD56 or NKG2C T cell subset, CD4+ or CD8+ T cells, or bulk PBMC T cells (not recorded which). CDR3 in amino acids: CASSLLASGSTYEQFF.